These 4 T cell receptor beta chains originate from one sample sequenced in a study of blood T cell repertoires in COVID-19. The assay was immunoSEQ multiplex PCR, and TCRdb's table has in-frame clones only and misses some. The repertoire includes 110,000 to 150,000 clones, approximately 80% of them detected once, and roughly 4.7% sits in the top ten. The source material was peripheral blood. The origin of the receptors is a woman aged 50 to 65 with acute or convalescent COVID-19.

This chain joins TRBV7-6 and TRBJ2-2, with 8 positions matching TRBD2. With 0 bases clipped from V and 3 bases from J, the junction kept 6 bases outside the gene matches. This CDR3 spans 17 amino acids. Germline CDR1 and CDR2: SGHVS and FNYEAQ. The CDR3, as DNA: TGTGCCAGCAGCTTAGCCTCTCTGCGGGGGGACACCGGGGAGCTGTTTTTT. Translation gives CASSLASLRGDTGELFF. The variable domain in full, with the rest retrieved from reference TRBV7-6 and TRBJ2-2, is GAGVSQSPRYKVTKRGQDVALRCDPISGHVSLYWYRQALGQGPEFLTYFNYEAQQDKSGLPNDRFSAERPEGSISTLTIQRTEQRDSAMYRCASSLASLRGDTGELFFGEGSRLTVL.

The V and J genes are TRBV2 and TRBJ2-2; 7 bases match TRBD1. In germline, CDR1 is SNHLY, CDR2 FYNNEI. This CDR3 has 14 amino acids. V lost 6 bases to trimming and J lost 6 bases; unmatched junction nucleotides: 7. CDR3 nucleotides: TGTGCCAGCAGACCATCTACAGGGGCCGGGGAGCTGTTTTTT. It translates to CASRPSTGAGELFF.

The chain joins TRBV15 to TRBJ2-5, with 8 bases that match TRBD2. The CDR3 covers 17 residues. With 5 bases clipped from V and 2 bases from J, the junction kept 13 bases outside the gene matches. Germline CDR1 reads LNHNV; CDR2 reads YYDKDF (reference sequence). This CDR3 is CATSRGLGGGNQETQYF. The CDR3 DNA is TGTGCCACCAGCCGCGGCCTGGGCGGGGGGAATCAAGAGACCCAGTACTTC.

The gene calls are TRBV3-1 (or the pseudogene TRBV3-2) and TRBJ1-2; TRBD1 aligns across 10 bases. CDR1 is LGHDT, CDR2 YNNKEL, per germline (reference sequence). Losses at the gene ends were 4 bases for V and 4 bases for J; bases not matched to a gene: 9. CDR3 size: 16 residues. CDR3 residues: CASSPWGQGLAYGYTF. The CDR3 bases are TGTGCCAGCAGCCCATGGGGACAGGGGCTAGCCTATGGCTACACCTTC.